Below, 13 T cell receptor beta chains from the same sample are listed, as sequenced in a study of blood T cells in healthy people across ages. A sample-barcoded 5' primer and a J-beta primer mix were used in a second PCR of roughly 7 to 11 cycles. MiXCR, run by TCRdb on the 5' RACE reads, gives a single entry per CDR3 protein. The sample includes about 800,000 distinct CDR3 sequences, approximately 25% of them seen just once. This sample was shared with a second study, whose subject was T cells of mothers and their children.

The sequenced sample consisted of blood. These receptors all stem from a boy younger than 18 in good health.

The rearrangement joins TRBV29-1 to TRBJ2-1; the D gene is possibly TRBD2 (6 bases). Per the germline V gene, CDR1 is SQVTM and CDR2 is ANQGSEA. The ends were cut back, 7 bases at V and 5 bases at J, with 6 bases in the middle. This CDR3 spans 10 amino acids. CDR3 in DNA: TGCAGCGGGGGGGACAATGAGCAGTTCTTC. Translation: CSGGDNEQFF.

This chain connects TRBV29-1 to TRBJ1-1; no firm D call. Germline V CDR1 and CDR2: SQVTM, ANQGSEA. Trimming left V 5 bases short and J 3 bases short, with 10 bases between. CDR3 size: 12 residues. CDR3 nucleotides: TGCAGCGTTTCGGACGGAGACACTGAAGCTTTCTTT. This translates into CSVSDGDTEAFF.

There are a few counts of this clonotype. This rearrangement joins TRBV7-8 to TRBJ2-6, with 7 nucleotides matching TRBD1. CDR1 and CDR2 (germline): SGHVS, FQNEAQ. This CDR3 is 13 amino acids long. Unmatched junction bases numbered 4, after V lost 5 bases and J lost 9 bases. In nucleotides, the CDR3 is TGTGCCAGCAGCCAAAACAGGGGCAACGTCCTGACTTTC. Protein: CASSQNRGNVLTF. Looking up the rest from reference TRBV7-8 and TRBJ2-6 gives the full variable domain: GAGVSQSPRYKVAKRGQDVALRCDPISGHVSLFWYQQALGQGPEFLTYFQNEAQLDKSGLPSDRFFAERPEGSVSTLKIQRTQQEDSAVYLCASSQNRGNVLTFGAGSRLTVL.

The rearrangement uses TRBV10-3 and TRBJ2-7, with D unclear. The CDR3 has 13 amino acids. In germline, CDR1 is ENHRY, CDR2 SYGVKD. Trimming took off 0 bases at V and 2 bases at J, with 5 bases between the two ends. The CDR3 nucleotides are TGTGCCATCAGTGAGTCGTTCCCCTACGAGCAGTACTTC. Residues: CAISESFPYEQYF.

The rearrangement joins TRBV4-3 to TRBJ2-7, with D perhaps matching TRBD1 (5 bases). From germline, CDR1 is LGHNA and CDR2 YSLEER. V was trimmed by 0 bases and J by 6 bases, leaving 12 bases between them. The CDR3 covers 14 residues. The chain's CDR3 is CASSQDREVAEQYF. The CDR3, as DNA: TGCGCCAGCAGCCAAGACAGGGAAGTGGCCGAGCAGTACTTC.

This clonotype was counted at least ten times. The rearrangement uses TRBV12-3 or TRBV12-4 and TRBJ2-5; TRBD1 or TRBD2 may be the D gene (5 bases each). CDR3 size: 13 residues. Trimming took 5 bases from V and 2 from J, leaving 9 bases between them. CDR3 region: CASSRGRQETQYF. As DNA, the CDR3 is TGTGCCAGCAGTCGGGGCCGACAAGAGACCCAGTACTTC.

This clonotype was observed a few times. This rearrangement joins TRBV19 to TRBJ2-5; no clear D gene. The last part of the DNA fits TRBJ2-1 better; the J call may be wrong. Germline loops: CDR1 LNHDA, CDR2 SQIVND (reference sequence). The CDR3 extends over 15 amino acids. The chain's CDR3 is CASSTPRRTNNEQFF. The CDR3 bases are TGTGCCAGTAGTACCCCTCGTAGGACGAACAATGAGCAGTTCTTC.

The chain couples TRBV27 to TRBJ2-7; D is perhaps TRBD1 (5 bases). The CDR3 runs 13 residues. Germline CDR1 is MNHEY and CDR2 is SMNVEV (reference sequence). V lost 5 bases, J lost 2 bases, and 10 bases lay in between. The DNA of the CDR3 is TGTGCCAGCAGTCACAGGCGAACCTACGAGCAGTACTTC. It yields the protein CASSHRRTYEQYF.

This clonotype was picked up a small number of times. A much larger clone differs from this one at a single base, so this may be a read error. CDR3 sequence reads: CASSLDIGFNEKLSF. The CDR3 region has the DNA TGTGCCAGCAGCTTAGATATCGGCTTTAATGAAAAACTGTCTTTT. V is TRBV7-2 and J is TRBJ1-4; D remains unclear. The germline V gene has CDR1 SGHTA and CDR2 FQGNSA. The CDR3 covers 15 residues.

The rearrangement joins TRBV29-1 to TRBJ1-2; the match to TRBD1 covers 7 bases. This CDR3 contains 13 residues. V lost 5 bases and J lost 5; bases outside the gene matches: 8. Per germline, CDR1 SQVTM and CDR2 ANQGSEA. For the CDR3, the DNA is TGCAGCGTTCCCGACAGGGAGGGATATGGCTACACCTTC. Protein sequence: CSVPDREGYGYTF.

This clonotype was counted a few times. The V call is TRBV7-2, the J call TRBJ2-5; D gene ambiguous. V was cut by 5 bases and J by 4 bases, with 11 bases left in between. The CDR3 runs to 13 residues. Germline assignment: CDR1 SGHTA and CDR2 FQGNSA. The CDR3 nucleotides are TGTGCCAGCAGCGCTTTGGGCGGAGAGACCCAGTACTTC. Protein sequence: CASSALGGETQYF.

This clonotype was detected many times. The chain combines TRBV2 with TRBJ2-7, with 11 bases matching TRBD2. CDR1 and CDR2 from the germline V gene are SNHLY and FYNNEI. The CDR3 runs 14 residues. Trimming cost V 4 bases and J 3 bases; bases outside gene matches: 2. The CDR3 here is CASSGTSGFYEQYF. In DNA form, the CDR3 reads TGTGCCAGCAGTGGGACTAGCGGGTTCTACGAGCAGTACTTC.

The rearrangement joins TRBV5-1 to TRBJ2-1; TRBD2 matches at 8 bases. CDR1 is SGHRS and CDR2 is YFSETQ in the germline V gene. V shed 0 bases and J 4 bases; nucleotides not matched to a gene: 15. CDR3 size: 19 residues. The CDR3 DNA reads TGCGCCAGCAGCTTGGATTCGGGGACTAGTTGGGCACAATACAATGAGCAGTTCTTC. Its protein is CASSLDSGTSWAQYNEQFF.